This is a list of T cell receptor beta chains from one sample in a study of T cell changes during pregnancy in multiple sclerosis. Measured with immunoSEQ multiplex PCR; TCRdb has only the in-frame clones, and not every one. The data contain approximately 47,000 clones, 85% to 95% of them seen just once; the ten biggest clones take up 0.45% to 0.55%. The input for sequencing was CD4+ T cells from peripheral blood mononuclear cells, taken in the first trimester of pregnancy. These receptors were collected from a female donor with multiple sclerosis, enrolled in a pregnancy study. The CDR3 runs from the conserved cysteine through the conserved F or W. The D gene is left open where the match is weak. Size values are once, few and many counts, or a class for expanded clones, and some rows have none.

D: TRBD2
V: TRBV10-3
J: TRBJ2-3
size: .
length: 16
DNA: TGTGCCATCAGTGAGTCGACGGGACTAAAGACAGATACGCAGTATTTT
CDR3: CAISESTGLKTDTQYF

D: .
V: TRBV9
J: TRBJ2-1
size: .
length: 16
DNA: TGTGCCAGCAGCGTAGCTAACAGGCCGTCCTACAATGAGCAGTTCTTC
CDR3: CASSVANRPSYNEQFF

D: .
V: TRBV5-6
J: TRBJ1-5
size: .
length: 13
DNA: TGTGCCAGCAGCTTGGCCGCAGATCAGCCCCAGCATTTT
CDR3: CASSLAADQPQHF

D: .
V: TRBV5-1
J: TRBJ2-5
size: .
length: 14
DNA: TGCGCCAGCAGCTTGGCCTGGACACAAGAGACCCAGTACTTC
CDR3: CASSLAWTQETQYF

D: TRBD1
V: TRBV25-1
J: TRBJ1-1
size: .
length: 15
DNA: TGTGCCAGCGAGTACCGGGGGACAGGGAATACTGAAGCTTTCTTT
CDR3: CASEYRGTGNTEAFF

D: TRBD1
V: TRBV5-1
J: TRBJ1-1
size: .
length: 15
DNA: TGCGCCAGCAGCCACACAAGACAGGGGACGCCCAAAGCTTTCTTT
CDR3: CASSHTRQGTPKAFF

D: TRBD1
V: TRBV19
J: TRBJ1-2
size: .
length: 15
DNA: TGTGCCAGTAGTATAGTCTCCGGGACAGGCTATGGCTACACCTTC
CDR3: CASSIVSGTGYGYTF

D: TRBD1
V: TRBV6-4
J: TRBJ1-6
size: many
length: 15
DNA: TGTGCCAGCAGAAAGGATCGGGACAGATATTCACCCCTCCACTTT
CDR3: CASRKDRDRYSPLHF

D: TRBD2
V: TRBV14
J: TRBJ2-2
size: .
length: 16
DNA: TGTGCCAGCAGCCCAAAGCGGGGGGAGAACACCGGGGAGCTGTTTTTT
CDR3: CASSPKRGENTGELFF

D: .
V: TRBV4-2
J: TRBJ1-4
size: .
length: 14
DNA: TGTGCCAGCAGCCAAGATCGGGGTAATGAAAAACTGTTTTTT
CDR3: CASSQDRGNEKLFF

D: TRBD2
V: TRBV27
J: TRBJ2-1
size: .
length: 17
DNA: TGTGCCAGCAGTCCCGTTCGGGGGGGGCCACTGGGGAATGAGCAGTTCTTC
CDR3: CASSPVRGGPLGNEQFF

D: .
V: TRBV5-8
J: TRBJ1-1
size: once
length: 16
DNA: TGTGCCAGCAGCTTGTGGGTAGGGGCAATGAACACTGAAGCTTTCTTT
CDR3: CASSLWVGAMNTEAFF

D: .
V: TRBV11-2
J: TRBJ2-3
size: .
length: 14
DNA: TGTGCCAGCAGCTTAGATCACTCCACAGATACGCAGTATTTT
CDR3: CASSLDHSTDTQYF

D: .
V: TRBV29-1
J: TRBJ2-1
size: .
length: 15
DNA: TGCAGCGTTGCAGGGCCGGGTAACTCCTACAATGAGCAGTTCTTC
CDR3: CSVAGPGNSYNEQFF

D: .
V: TRBV5-1
J: TRBJ1-2
size: .
length: 15
DNA: TGCGCCAGCAGCTTGGCTTCGGGGGGGAAGAATGGCTACACCTTC
CDR3: CASSLASGGKNGYTF

D: TRBD2
V: TRBV18
J: TRBJ2-3
size: .
length: 15
DNA: TGTGCCAGCTCCCGGGACTACCGCAACACAGATACGCAGTATTTT
CDR3: CASSRDYRNTDTQYF